This T cell receptor beta chain was captured in a study of shared clonotypes between healthy human individuals. Study results and caveats: What limited the represented genetic and exposure-history diversity was the small number of donors. Compared with clonotypes that all four donors shared, non-shared clonotypes had lower generation probabilities.

This table comes from immunoSEQ multiplex PCR, and its TCRdb copy is limited to in-frame clones, with some not included. This sample yields around 700,000 clones, of which about 90% are seen a single time; 20% to 25% belongs to the top ten. CDR1 and CDR2 from the germline V gene are GTSNPN and SVGIG (reference sequence). V lost 0 bases and J 5 bases, leaving 13 bases between the germline ends. This CDR3 is built from 15 residues. For this clone: The antigen remains undetermined.

In the naive CD8 group, cells lacked CD45RO and were positively selected for CCR7, so terminally differentiated effector memory CD45RA+ cells were left out. This sequence originates from a man under 40 in good health. The sample was naive CD8+ T cells sorted from blood. The chain recombines TRBV30 with TRBJ2-2; D unresolved. The CDR3: CAWSVSDWDTGELFF. CDR3 DNA sequence: TGTGCCTGGAGTGTAAGTGATTGGGATACCGGGGAGCTGTTTTTT.